A selection of T cell receptor beta chains follows, all from one sample in a study of blood T cell repertoires in COVID-19. TCRdb keeps only in-frame clones here, not all; method: immunoSEQ multiplex PCR. This table has 200,000 to 250,000 clones, roughly 90% appearing once. The source material was peripheral blood. These receptors originate from a man aged 25 to 40 who had recovered from COVID-19. CDR3s include the opening cysteine and the closing phenylalanine or tryptophan. The order of the fields is clone size, J gene, D gene, V gene, CDR3 protein, CDR3 DNA. The D gene is left open where the match is weak. Expanded clones are given a class, and other clones once, few, many or no size at all.

.,TRBJ1-4,.,TRBV7-9,CASSGGEKLFF,TGTGCCAGCAGCGGGGGGGAAAAACTGTTTTTT
.,TRBJ2-6,TRBD1,TRBV30,CAWSPTRDRAGANVLTF,TGTGCCTGGAGTCCTACGAGGGACAGGGCTGGGGCCAACGTCCTGACTTTC
.,TRBJ2-7,.,TRBV4-1,CASSPPRGGSNSYEQYF,TGCGCCAGCAGCCCCCCACGGGGAGGTTCTAACTCCTACGAGCAGTACTTC
.,TRBJ1-5,.,TRBV5-8,CASSSARGQPQHF,TGTGCCAGCAGCTCTGCTCGGGGTCAGCCCCAGCATTTT
.,TRBJ1-1,.,TRBV6-5,CASRGSAATEAFF,TGTGCCAGCAGGGGTAGTGCGGCCACTGAAGCTTTCTTT
few,TRBJ1-1,.,TRBV5-1,CASSPRGGTNTEAFF,TGCGCCAGCAGCCCCCGGGGAGGGACGAACACTGAAGCTTTCTTT
.,TRBJ2-7,.,TRBV19,CASSQGVAYEQYF,TGTGCCAGTAGTCAAGGGGTGGCCTACGAGCAGTACTTC
.,TRBJ2-7,.,TRBV2,CASTQVDSYEQYF,TGTGCCAGCACCCAGGTGGATTCTTACGAGCAGTACTTC
.,TRBJ1-5,TRBD1,TRBV4-2,CASSHPGQGSNQPQHF,TGTGCCAGCAGCCATCCCGGACAGGGTAGCAATCAGCCCCAGCATTTT
.,TRBJ1-2,.,TRBV10-3,CAISEAGPLGGYTF,TGTGCCATCAGTGAAGCAGGGCCCTTAGGAGGCTACACCTTC
once,TRBJ1-1,.,TRBV2,CASSESGAEAFF,TGTGCCAGCAGTGAATCCGGGGCTGAAGCTTTCTTT
.,TRBJ2-7,.,TRBV9,CASSVGHGSYEQYF,TGTGCCAGCAGCGTAGGACACGGTAGCTACGAGCAGTACTTC
.,TRBJ2-1,.,TRBV4-1,CASQGRGIDEQFF,TGCGCCAGCCAGGGGAGGGGTATCGATGAGCAGTTCTTC
.,TRBJ1-4,.,TRBV6-5,CASSSPPRAGEKLFF,TGTGCCAGCAGTTCCCCCCCCAGAGCAGGGGAAAAACTGTTTTTT
.,TRBJ2-5,.,TRBV2,CASNGLSGETQYF,TGTGCCAGCAACGGTTTGAGCGGGGAGACCCAGTACTTC
.,TRBJ2-7,.,TRBV7-9,CASSPVEPGAKAYEQYF,TGTGCCAGCAGCCCCGTAGAGCCGGGAGCGAAGGCCTACGAGCAGTACTTC
.,TRBJ2-1,TRBD2,TRBV19,CASSMQASGGFEQFF,TGTGCCAGTAGTATGCAGGCTAGCGGGGGGTTTGAGCAGTTCTTC
.,TRBJ1-2,.,TRBV6-2/TRBV6-3,CASSSPTGVNYGYTF,TGTGCCAGCAGTAGCCCAACAGGTGTCAACTATGGCTACACCTTC